The entry that follows covers one T cell receptor beta chain sequence. This clonotype appeared many times. The clone's antigen remains unknown. Base quality data are lacking; no much larger clone is found one base away. The data were taken from a study of spatial heterogeneity in lung cancer (dated by TCRdb to about 2019). About the investigation overall: Beta-chain transcripts were consistently detected in greater numbers than alpha-chain transcripts, which likely reflected higher beta-chain transcript abundance. Both alpha and beta chains were TCR-sequenced in 220 or so tumor regions, 64 matched nontumor lung samples and approximately 50 PBMC samples obtained at surgery. The study quantitatively compared TCR alpha and beta repertoires across multiple tumor regions, matched nontumor lung and blood in non-small cell lung cancer. In tumor regions, TCR transcript counts showed a strong correlation with a T cell transcriptional module score derived from matched bulk RNA-seq. TCR repertoire features were related to nonsynonymous mutation counts determined by whole-exome sequencing of tumor tissue. In the raw uncorrected reads, each unique combination of TCR and UMI appeared more than ten times on average.

The time point label of this sample denotes: sample taken at primary tumor resection. The donors were some 76 patients from the lung TRACERx cohort who had early-stage, untreated non-small cell lung cancer. Whole RNA extracted from tumor and nontumor lung tissue, or from cryopreserved PBMC samples, was used for TCR sequencing without cell sorting. Only patients with enough RNA available from two or more tumor regions were chosen for TCR sequencing. A lung pathologist reviewed the tumor and adjacent nontumor lung specimens before the specimens were selected. According to the germline V gene (reference sequence), CDR1 reads SEHNR and CDR2 reads FQNEAQ. The CDR3 measures 14 amino acids from cysteine to phenylalanine. Only the CDR3 DNA stays, 42 bases, in frame from base 1. The junction carries 6 bases between V and J, which are trimmed by 1 base and 0 bases respectively. What the study reported, not specific to this receptor: A correlation was observed between the number of expanded intratumoral alpha and beta TCRs and the tumor nonsynonymous mutation count. Confirming at a functional level the hypothesis that regional TCRs recognize regional mutations was considered to require additional single-cell paired TCR alpha and beta sequencing. The count of ubiquitous expanded TCRs correlated with the count of ubiquitous nonsynonymous mutations, and the count of regional expanded TCRs correlated with the count of regional nonsynonymous mutations. TCR-seq coverage of tumor T cells was estimated at only approximately 7% for alpha chains and about 14% for beta chains.

Library prep was done by 5' RACE. Reads for this sample came from a NextSeq 500. The TCR library protocol attached a unique molecular identifier to each TCR cDNA molecule to allow correction of PCR and sequencing errors. Per the source publication's procedure: Decombinator tools were used for TCR identification, UMI-based error correction and CDR3 extraction. Expanded TCRs were defined as those above a frequency of 2 per 1,000, corresponding to the top 1% of the tumor frequency distribution. Expanded tumor TCRs were classed as regional if statistically deemed absent (corrected P<0.05) from at least one tumor region, otherwise ubiquitous. Renyi diversity was calculated using the R vegan package after each repertoire was subsampled 100 times to 5,000 TCRs. CDR3 similarity networks were built from amino acid triplet string-kernel similarity, connecting CDR3s with pairwise similarity above 0.82. TCRdb cleaned the public reads at Q25 with fastp, built clones with MiXCR and kept in-frame beta chains. CDR3 protein sequences are deduplicated, and each keeps its most common genes and DNA. The V and J calls and clone size are TCRdb's, not the authors'. This sample comprises some 12,000 distinct CDR3 sequences, roughly 12% of them detected only once. The ten top clones hold more than 10% of the sample.

Source: lung tumor tissue, taken at surgery. The sequence joins TRBV7-9 to TRBJ1-1; no D gene can be assigned with confidence. This receptor was obtained from a female donor with early-stage non-small cell lung cancer. The CDR3 protein is CASSLGRLNTEAFF. The sequence in DNA is TGTGCCAGCAGCTTAGGACGGTTGAACACTGAAGCTTTCTTT.